The next 14 T cell receptor beta chains were all read from a single sample in a study of T cells in Graves' hyperthyroidism and ophthalmopathy. RNA transcripts gave rise to amplified TCR beta CDR3 regions. The TCR CDR3 was amplified in a first-round RT-PCR using the HTBI primer set. TCRdb reprocessed the multiplex PCR reads with MiXCR, giving one entry per CDR3 protein. The table includes around 33,000 distinct CDR3 sequences, around 48% detected once. The material sequenced was blood. These receptors were collected from a woman aged 50 to 60 with Graves' hyperthyroidism that later progressed to Graves' ophthalmopathy.

This clonotype was recorded at least ten times. The chain employs TRBV11-2 and TRBJ2-7, with D unclear. The germline gives CDR1 SGHAT, CDR2 FQNNGV. Deletions cut 0 bases from V and 6 bases from J, with 12 bases between. This CDR3 has 14 amino acids. The CDR3, as DNA: TGTGCCAGCAGCTTAGATCCTGGGTTGGCCGAGCAGTACTTC. Translating it yields CASSLDPGLAEQYF.

The chain has TRBV20-1 and TRBJ2-1; D perhaps matches TRBD1 (6 bases). Trimming took off 0 bases at V and 3 bases at J, with 12 bases between the two ends. This CDR3 spans 15 amino acids. Germline assignment: CDR1 DFQATT and CDR2 SNEGSKA (reference sequence). The CDR3 coding sequence is TGCAGTGCTAGAGATCCGGACAGCTTCTACAATGAGCAGTTCTTC. It specifies CSARDPDSFYNEQFF.

The rearrangement uses TRBV7-2 and TRBJ2-1; no firm D call. V was trimmed by 4 bases and J by 9 bases, leaving 19 bases between them. Germline V gene data show CDR1 as SGHTA and CDR2 as FQGNSA. The CDR3 covers 15 residues. The CDR3 region has the DNA TGTGCCAGCAGCTCCACGAATGGGCTCCTCAGTGAGCAGTTCTTC. Amino acids: CASSSTNGLLSEQFF. Supplemented by reference TRBV7-2 and TRBJ2-1, the full variable domain reads GAGVSQSPSNKVTEKGKDVELRCDPISGHTALYWYRQSLGQGLEFLIYFQGNSAPDKSGLPSDRFSAERTGGSVSTLTIQRTQQEDSAVYLCASSSTNGLLSEQFFGPGTRLTVL.

This rearrangement joins TRBV6-1 to TRBJ1-2; 8 bases are a match to TRBD1. CDR1 is MNHNS, CDR2 SASEGT, per germline. J gave up 5 bases and V 3 bases, and 2 bases lay outside the gene matches. The CDR3 has 13 residues. CDR3 DNA: TGTGCCAGCAGTGAGACAGGGGATTATGGCTACACCTTC. As protein: CASSETGDYGYTF.

This clonotype was seen many times. The chain uses TRBV4-3 and TRBJ1-2, with D possibly matching TRBD1 (5 bases). Germline loops: CDR1 LGHNA, CDR2 YSLEER. The V and J ends lost 0 bases and 3 bases respectively, with 14 bases between them. The length of the CDR3 is 16 residues. CDR3 nucleotides: TGCGCCAGCAGCCAAGATTGGGGCAGGGCTGACTATGGCTACACCTTC. Residues: CASSQDWGRADYGYTF.

By frequency in the sample, this clonotype is medium-sized. The rearrangement joins TRBV7-9 to TRBJ2-5, with D possibly being TRBD1 (6 bases). Per the germline V gene, CDR1 is SEHNR and CDR2 is FQNEAQ (reference sequence). V was trimmed by 5 bases and J by 3 bases, leaving 16 bases between them. This CDR3 is 15 amino acids long. This CDR3 is CASSTDRFEEETQYF. DNA of the CDR3: TGTGCCAGCAGCACTGACAGGTTCGAAGAAGAGACCCAGTACTTC.

The DNA of the CDR3 is TGTGCCAGCAGCTTAGTAAGCAGAGCAAACACCGGGGGGACAGGGGGCCCCGACTATGGCTACACCTTC. This gives the protein CASSLVSRANTGGTGGPDYGYTF. The chain has TRBV11-1 and TRBJ1-2, with 12 bases that match TRBD1. CDR1 and CDR2 (germline): SGHAT, FQDESV (reference sequence). The CDR3 consists of 23 residues. Trimming took 1 base from V and 3 from J; bases not matched to a gene: 24.

The rearrangement links TRBV19 to TRBJ2-1, with D unresolved. Between the trimmed V and J ends, which lost 3 bases and 6 bases, there was a span of 15 bases. Germline loops: CDR1 LNHDA, CDR2 SQIVND (reference sequence). CDR3 size: 15 residues. CDR3 sequence: CASSIRKLRANEQFF. The CDR3 nucleotides read TGTGCCAGTAGTATTAGGAAGCTTAGGGCCAATGAGCAGTTCTTC.

The chain uses TRBV24-1 and TRBJ2-2; the D gene is possibly TRBD2 (5 bases). Trimming took 0 bases from V and 4 from J, leaving 17 bases between them. This CDR3 contains 18 residues. Germline V lookup: CDR1 KGHDR, CDR2 SFDVKD. The CDR3, as DNA: TGTGCCACCAGTGATTTGGCTAGCAGTTTAATGACCACCGGGGAGCTGTTTTTT. The encoded protein is CATSDLASSLMTTGELFF.

Only one count was recorded for this clonotype. The chain has TRBV2 and TRBJ2-3, with 10 bases matching TRBD2. The junction had 9 bases not matched to a gene; V was cut back by 6 bases and J by 6 bases. Germline V lookup: CDR1 SNHLY, CDR2 FYNNEI. This CDR3 contains 15 residues. The CDR3 spells CASRKTTSGSDTQYF. The DNA for the CDR3 is TGTGCCAGCAGGAAAACGACTAGCGGGTCTGATACGCAGTATTTT.

This clonotype was detected once. CDR3 bases: TGCAGTGCTAGGCCCCCCCCGGTGGGCAATGAGCAGTTCTTC. Its protein product is CSARPPPVGNEQFF. V is TRBV20-1 and J is TRBJ2-1; no definite D call. The germline V gene has CDR1 DFQATT and CDR2 SNEGSKA (reference sequence). V lost 3 bases and J lost 6, with 15 bases in between. The CDR3 length is 14 residues.

This clonotype was picked up many times. The chain uses TRBV4-3 and TRBJ2-3; the D gene is possibly TRBD2 (6 bases). The CDR3 runs 17 residues. Germline values: CDR1 LGHNA, CDR2 YSLEER. V lost 0 bases, J lost 2 bases, and 15 bases lay in between. The CDR3: CASSQDKPGDPTDTQYF. CDR3 bases: TGCGCCAGCAGCCAAGATAAGCCGGGAGACCCCACAGATACGCAGTATTTT.

The rearrangement links TRBV5-1 to TRBJ1-1; the match to TRBD1 covers 10 bases. The V segment lost 1 base and the J segment 11 bases; nucleotides outside the gene matches: 5. The V gene's germline CDR1 is SGHRS and CDR2 YFSETQ. The CDR3 spans 13 residues. The CDR3 is CASSLWGTGEAFF. CDR3 DNA: TGCGCCAGCAGCTTGTGGGGGACAGGGGAGGCTTTCTTT.

This clonotype was seen more than once but under ten times. The chain is built from TRBV24-1 and TRBJ1-1; the D is unclear. V lost 0 bases and J lost 12, with 16 bases in between. There are 14 residues in the CDR3. The V gene's germline CDR1 is KGHDR and CDR2 SFDVKD. The CDR3 spells CATSDLGAGGRTFF. Written as DNA, the CDR3 is TGTGCCACCAGTGATTTGGGAGCGGGAGGTCGGACTTTCTTT.